This T cell receptor (beta chain) was retrieved from a study of T cells in Graves' hyperthyroidism and ophthalmopathy. Study at large: Peripheral blood was obtained at initial diagnosis, preceding any treatment.

This clonotype appeared many times. From RNA transcripts, TCR beta CDR3 regions were amplified. The primer set for the first-round RT-PCR of the TCR CDR3 was HTBI. TCRdb re-derived calls from the multiplex PCR reads in MiXCR, one entry per CDR3 protein. The sample records about 600,000 distinct CDR3 sequences, 11% to 15% being singletons. The source material was blood. The receptor was derived from a woman under 30 with Graves' ophthalmopathy.

The DNA of the CDR3 is TGTGCCAGCAGGAAAGACAGTCCCGGTGGGGCCAACGTCCTGACTTTC. Translated, it gives CASRKDSPGGANVLTF. The chain couples TRBV2 to TRBJ2-6; D perhaps matches TRBD1 (5 bases). Trimming removed 6 bases at V and 3 bases at J, with 15 bases between. Germline V lookup: CDR1 SNHLY, CDR2 FYNNEI. This CDR3 has 16 amino acids.